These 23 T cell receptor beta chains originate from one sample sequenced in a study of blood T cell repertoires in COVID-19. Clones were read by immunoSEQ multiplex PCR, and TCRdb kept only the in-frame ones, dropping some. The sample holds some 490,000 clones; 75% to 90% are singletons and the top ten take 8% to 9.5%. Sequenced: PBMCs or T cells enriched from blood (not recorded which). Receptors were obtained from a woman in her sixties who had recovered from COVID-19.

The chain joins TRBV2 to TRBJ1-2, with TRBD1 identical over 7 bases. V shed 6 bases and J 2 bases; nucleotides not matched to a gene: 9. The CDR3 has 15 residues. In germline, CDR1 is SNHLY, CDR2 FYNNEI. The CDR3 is CASRGTALVNYGYTF. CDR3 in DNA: TGTGCCAGCAGGGGGACAGCACTTGTAAACTATGGCTACACCTTC.

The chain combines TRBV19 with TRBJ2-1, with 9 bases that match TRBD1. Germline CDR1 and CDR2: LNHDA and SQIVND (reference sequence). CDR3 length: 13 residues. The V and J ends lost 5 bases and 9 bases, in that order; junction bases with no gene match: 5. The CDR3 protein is CASSPGQGTEQFF. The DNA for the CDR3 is TGTGCCAGTAGTCCGGGACAGGGAACTGAGCAGTTCTTC.

Written as DNA, the CDR3 is TGTGCCAGCAGTGTAGACGGGGGGGCCTTGAATACGCAGTATTTT. It yields the protein CASSVDGGALNTQYF. The chain is built from TRBV2 and TRBJ2-3; the match to TRBD2 covers 8 bases. The CDR3 extends over 15 amino acids. V dropped 4 bases and J dropped 7; count of bases not matched to a gene: 10. CDR1 is SNHLY, CDR2 FYNNEI, per germline.

CDR3 DNA sequence: TGTGCCAGCAGCTCAATGACAGGGGGCTTCGAGACCCAGTACTTC. This translates into CASSSMTGGFETQYF. The chain uses TRBV5-4 and TRBJ2-5, with TRBD1 matching over 10 bases. V gave up 3 bases and J gave up 5 bases; unmatched junction bases: 7. Germline CDR1 SGHNT, CDR2 YYREEE (reference sequence). The CDR3 runs 15 residues.

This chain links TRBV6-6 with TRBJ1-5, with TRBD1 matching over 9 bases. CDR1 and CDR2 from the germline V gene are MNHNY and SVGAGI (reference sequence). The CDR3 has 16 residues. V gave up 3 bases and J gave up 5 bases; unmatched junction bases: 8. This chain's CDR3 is CASSYGTGTVDQPQHF. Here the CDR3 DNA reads TGTGCCAGCAGTTATGGGACAGGGACTGTTGATCAGCCCCAGCATTTT.

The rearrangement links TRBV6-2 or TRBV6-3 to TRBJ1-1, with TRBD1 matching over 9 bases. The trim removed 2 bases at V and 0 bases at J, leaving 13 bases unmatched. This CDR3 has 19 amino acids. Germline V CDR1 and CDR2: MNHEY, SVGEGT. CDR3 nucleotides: TGTGCCAGCAGTTACCAAAACGACAGGGGGGATTTTATGAACACTGAAGCTTTCTTT. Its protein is CASSYQNDRGDFMNTEAFF.

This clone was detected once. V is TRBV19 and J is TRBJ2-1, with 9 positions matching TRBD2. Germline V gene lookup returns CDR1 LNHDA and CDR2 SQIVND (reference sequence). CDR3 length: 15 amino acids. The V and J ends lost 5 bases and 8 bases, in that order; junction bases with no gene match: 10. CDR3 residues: CASSPLAGDVHEQFF. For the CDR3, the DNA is TGTGCCAGTAGTCCCTTAGCGGGGGATGTACATGAGCAGTTCTTC.

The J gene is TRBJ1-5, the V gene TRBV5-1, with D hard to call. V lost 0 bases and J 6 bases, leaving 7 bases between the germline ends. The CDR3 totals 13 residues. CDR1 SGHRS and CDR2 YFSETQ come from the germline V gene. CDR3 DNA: TGCGCCAGCAGCTTGGGATACGGTCAGCCCCAGCATTTT. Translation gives CASSLGYGQPQHF. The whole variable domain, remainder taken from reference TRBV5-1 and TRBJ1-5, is KAGVTQTPRYLIKTRGQQVTLSCSPISGHRSVSWYQQTPGQGLQFLFEYFSETQRNKGNFPGRFSGRQFSNSRSEMNVSTLELGDSALYLCASSLGYGQPQHFGDGTRLSIL.

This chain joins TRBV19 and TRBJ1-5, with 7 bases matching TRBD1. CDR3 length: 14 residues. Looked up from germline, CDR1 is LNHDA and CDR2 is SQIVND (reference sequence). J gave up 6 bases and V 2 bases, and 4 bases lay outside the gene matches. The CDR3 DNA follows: TGTGCCAGTAGTATACGAGGGGGCGGTCAGCCCCAGCATTTT. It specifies CASSIRGGGQPQHF. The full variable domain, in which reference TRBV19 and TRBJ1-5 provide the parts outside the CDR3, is DGGITQSPKYLFRKEGQNVTLSCEQNLNHDAMYWYRQDPGQGLRLIYYSQIVNDFQKGDIAEGYSVSREKKESFPLTVTSAQKNPTAFYLCASSIRGGGQPQHFGDGTRLSIL.

The CDR3 region is CASSQPGQGAVGNTIYF. The CDR3 nucleotides read TGTGCCAGCAGCCAACCGGGACAGGGGGCTGTTGGAAACACCATATATTTT. The J gene is TRBJ1-3, the V gene TRBV4-2; TRBD1 agrees at 12 bases. The trim removed 2 bases at V and 3 bases at J, leaving 5 bases unmatched. In germline, CDR1 is LGHNA, CDR2 YNFKEQ. This CDR3 is built from 17 residues.

The CDR3 is CASSPYREVSVTGELFF. In DNA, the CDR3 is TGCGCCAGCAGCCCCTATAGGGAGGTGAGCGTAACCGGGGAGCTGTTTTTT. This chain connects TRBV5-1 to TRBJ2-2; tentatively, D is TRBD2 (6 bases). The CDR3 runs 17 residues. V was trimmed by 4 bases and J by 5 bases, leaving 21 bases between them. The germline V gene encodes CDR1 SGHRS and CDR2 YFSETQ. Filled out from reference TRBV5-1 and TRBJ2-2, the complete variable domain reads KAGVTQTPRYLIKTRGQQVTLSCSPISGHRSVSWYQQTPGQGLQFLFEYFSETQRNKGNFPGRFSGRQFSNSRSEMNVSTLELGDSALYLCASSPYREVSVTGELFFGEGSRLTVL.

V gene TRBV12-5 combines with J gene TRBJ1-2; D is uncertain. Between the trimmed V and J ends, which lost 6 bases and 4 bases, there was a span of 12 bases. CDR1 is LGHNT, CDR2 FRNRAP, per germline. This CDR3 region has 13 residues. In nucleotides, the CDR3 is TGTGCTAGTGGGGCCTCGGGATCCTATGGCTACACCTTC. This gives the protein CASGASGSYGYTF.

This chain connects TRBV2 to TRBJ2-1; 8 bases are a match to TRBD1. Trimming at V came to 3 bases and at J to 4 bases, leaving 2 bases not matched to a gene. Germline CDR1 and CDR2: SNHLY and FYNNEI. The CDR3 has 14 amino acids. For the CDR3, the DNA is TGTGCCAGCAGTGAGCAGGGGGCGTACAATGAGCAGTTCTTC. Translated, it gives CASSEQGAYNEQFF.

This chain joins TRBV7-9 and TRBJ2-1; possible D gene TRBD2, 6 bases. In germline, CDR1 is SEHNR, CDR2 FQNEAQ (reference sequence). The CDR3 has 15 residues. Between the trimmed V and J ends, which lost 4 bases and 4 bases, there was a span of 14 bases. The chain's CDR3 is CASSSSAPNYNEQFF. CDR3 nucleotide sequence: TGTGCCAGCAGCTCTAGCGCGCCCAATTACAATGAGCAGTTCTTC.

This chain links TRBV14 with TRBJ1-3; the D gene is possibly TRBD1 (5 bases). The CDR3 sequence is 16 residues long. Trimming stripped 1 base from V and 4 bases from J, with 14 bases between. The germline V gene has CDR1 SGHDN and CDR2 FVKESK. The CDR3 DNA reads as TGTGCCAGCAGCCAAGGGGTTCACAGGAAGGGAAACACCATATATTTT. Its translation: CASSQGVHRKGNTIYF. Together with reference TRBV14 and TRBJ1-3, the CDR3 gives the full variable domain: EAGVTQFPSHSVIEKGQTVTLRCDPISGHDNLYWYRRVMGKEIKFLLHFVKESKQDESGMPNNRFLAERTGGTYSTLKVQPAELEDSGVYFCASSQGVHRKGNTIYFGEGSWLTVV.

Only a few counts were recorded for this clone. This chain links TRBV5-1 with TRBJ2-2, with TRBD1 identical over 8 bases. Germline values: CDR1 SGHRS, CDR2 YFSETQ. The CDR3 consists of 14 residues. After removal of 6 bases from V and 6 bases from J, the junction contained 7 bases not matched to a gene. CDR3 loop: CASIPDRGAGELFF. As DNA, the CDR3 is TGCGCCAGCATCCCCGACAGGGGTGCCGGGGAGCTGTTTTTT.

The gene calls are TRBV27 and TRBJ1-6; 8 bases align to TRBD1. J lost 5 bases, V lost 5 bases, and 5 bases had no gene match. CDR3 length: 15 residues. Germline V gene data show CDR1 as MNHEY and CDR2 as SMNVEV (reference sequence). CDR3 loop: CASSADRVNNSPLHF. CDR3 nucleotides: TGTGCCAGCAGTGCGGACAGGGTGAATAATTCACCCCTCCACTTT.

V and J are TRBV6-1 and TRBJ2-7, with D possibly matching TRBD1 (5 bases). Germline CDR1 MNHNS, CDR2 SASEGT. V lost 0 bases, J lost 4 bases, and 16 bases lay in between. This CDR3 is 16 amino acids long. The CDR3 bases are TGTGCCAGCAGTGAAGCAAGCGCAGGGATAGTATACGAGCAGTACTTC. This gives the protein CASSEASAGIVYEQYF.

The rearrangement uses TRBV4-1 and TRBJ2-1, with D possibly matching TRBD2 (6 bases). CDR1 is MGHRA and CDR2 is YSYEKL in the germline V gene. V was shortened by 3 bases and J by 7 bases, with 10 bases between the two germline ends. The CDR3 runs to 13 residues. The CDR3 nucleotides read TGCGCCAGCAGCCATCCGGGGGAAAATGAGCAGTTCTTC. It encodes CASSHPGENEQFF.

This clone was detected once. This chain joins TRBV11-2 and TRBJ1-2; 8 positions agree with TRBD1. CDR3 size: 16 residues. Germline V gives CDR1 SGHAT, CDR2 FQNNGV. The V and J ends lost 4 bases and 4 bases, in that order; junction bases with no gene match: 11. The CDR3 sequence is CASSSLTGGITYGYTF. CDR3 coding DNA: TGTGCCAGCAGCTCACTTACAGGGGGTATTACCTATGGCTACACCTTC.

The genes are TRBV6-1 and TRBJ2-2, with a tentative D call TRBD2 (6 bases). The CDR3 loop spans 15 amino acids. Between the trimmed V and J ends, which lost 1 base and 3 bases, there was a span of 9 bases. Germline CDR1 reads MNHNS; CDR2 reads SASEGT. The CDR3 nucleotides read TGTGCCAGCAGTGAAGTTAGCGGTCACACCGGGGAGCTGTTTTTT. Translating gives CASSEVSGHTGELFF.

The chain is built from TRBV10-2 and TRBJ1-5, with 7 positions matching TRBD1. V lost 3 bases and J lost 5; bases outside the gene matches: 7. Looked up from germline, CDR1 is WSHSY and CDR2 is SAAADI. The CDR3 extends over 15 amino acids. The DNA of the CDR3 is TGCGCCAGCAGTGAAGGCGGGACAGACTATCAGCCCCAGCATTTT. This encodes CASSEGGTDYQPQHF.

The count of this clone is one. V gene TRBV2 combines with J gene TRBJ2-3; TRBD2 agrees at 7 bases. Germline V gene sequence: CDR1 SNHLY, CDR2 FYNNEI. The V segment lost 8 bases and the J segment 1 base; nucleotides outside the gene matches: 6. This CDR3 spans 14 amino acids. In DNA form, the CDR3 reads TGTGCCAGCCGACTAGCCCCTGGCACAGATACGCAGTATTTT. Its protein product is CASRLAPGTDTQYF.